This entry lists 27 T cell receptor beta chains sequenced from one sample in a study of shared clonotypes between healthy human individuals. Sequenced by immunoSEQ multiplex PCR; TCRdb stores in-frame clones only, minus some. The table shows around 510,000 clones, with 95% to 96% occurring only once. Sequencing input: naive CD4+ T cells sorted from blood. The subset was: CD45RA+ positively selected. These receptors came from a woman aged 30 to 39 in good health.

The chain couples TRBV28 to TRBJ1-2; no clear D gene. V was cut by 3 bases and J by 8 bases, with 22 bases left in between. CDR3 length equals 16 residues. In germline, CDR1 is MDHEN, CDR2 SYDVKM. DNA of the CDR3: TGTGCCAGCAGTTTGGCCCAGCCACCCCAATCCGGAGGCTACACCTTC. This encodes CASSLAQPPQSGGYTF.

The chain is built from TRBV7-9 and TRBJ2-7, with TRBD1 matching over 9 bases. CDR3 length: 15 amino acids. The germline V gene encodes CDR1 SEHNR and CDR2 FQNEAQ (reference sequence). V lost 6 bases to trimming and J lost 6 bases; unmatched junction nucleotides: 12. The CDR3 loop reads CASSPSGTGFFEQYF. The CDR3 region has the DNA TGTGCCAGCAGTCCCTCCGGGACAGGGTTCTTCGAGCAGTACTTC.

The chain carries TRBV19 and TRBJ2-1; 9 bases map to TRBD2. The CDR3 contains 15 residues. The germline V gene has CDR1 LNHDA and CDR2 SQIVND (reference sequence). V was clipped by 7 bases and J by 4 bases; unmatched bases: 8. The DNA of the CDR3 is TGTGCCAGTAAGACTAGCGGAGGAACTTACAATGAGCAGTTCTTC. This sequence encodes CASKTSGGTYNEQFF.

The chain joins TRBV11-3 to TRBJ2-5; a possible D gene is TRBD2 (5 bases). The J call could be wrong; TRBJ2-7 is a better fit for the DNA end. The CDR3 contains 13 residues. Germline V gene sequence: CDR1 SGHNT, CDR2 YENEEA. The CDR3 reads CASSPGEGYEQYF. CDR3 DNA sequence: TGTGCCAGCAGCCCCGGTGAGGGCTACGAGCAGTACTTC.

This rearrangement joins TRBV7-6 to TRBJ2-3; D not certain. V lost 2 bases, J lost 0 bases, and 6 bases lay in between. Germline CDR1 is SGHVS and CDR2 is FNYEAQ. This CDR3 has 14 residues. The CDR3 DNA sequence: TGTGCCAGCAGCTTATATTCCAGCACAGATACGCAGTATTTT. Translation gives CASSLYSSTDTQYF.

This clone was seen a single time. For the CDR3, the DNA is TGTGCCAGCAGCTTAATCAACGGAGTCTCCTACGAGCAGTACTTC. Translating it yields CASSLINGVSYEQYF. The genes are TRBV7-8 and TRBJ2-5; no clear D. The tail of the sequence fits TRBJ2-7 better, so the J call may be wrong. This CDR3 comprises 15 residues. The germline V gene encodes CDR1 SGHVS and CDR2 FQNEAQ.

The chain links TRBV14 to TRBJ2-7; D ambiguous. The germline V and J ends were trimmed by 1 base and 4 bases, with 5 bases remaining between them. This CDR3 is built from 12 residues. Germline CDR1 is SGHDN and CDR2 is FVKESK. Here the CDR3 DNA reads TGTGCCAGCAGCCAAGGGGGATACGAGCAGTACTTC. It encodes CASSQGGYEQYF.

The CDR3 DNA follows: TGTGCCATCAGTGAAGGCGGGAGTAGAGCAGATACGCAGTATTTT. This translates into CAISEGGSRADTQYF. This sequence joins TRBV10-3 and TRBJ2-3, with 7 positions matching TRBD2. J gave up 4 bases and V 3 bases, and 7 bases lay outside the gene matches. This CDR3 contains 15 residues. Germline V gene lookup returns CDR1 ENHRY and CDR2 SYGVKD.

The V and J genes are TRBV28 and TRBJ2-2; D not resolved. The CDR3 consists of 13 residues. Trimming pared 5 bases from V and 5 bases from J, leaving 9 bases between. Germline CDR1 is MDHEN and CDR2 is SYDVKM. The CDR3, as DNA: TGTGCCAGCAGTCCCCACCATACCGGGGAGCTGTTTTTT. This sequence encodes CASSPHHTGELFF.

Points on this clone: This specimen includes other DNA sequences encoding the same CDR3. The CDR3 bases are TGTGCCAGCTCACCTGGGGGCAATCAGCCCCAGCATTTT. Translation: CASSPGGNQPQHF. V and J are TRBV18 and TRBJ1-5; unclear D gene. The CDR3 sequence is 13 residues long. Germline-derived CDR1 and CDR2 are KGHSH and LQKENI. V was cut by 3 bases and J by 2 bases, with 5 bases left in between.

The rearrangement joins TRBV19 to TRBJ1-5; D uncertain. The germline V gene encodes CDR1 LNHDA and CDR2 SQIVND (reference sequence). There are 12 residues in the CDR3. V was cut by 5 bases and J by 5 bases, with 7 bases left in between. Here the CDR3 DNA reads TGTGCCAGTAGTTACATTCATCAGCCCCAGCATTTT. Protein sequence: CASSYIHQPQHF.

CDR3 in amino acids: CASRKGGLLHSYEQYF. For the CDR3, the DNA is TGCGCCAGCAGGAAAGGGGGTTTACTTCACTCCTACGAGCAGTACTTC. The rearrangement links TRBV5-1 to TRBJ2-7; perhaps TRBD1 as D (6 bases). The CDR3 has 16 amino acids. Trimming pared 5 bases from V and 0 bases from J, leaving 18 bases between. Germline values: CDR1 SGHRS, CDR2 YFSETQ.

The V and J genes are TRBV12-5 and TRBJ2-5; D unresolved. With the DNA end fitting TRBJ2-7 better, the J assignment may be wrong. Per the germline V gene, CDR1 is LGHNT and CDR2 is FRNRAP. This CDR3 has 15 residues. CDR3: CASGLRPPRNYEQYF. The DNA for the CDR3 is TGTGCTAGTGGTTTGCGGCCGCCGAGAAACTACGAGCAGTACTTC.

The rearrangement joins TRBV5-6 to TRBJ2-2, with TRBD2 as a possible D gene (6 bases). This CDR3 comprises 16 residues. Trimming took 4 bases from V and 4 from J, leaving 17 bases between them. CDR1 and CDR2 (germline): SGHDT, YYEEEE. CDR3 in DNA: TGTGCCAGCAGCAGATTCCGGGGGTCGAGCACCGGGGAGCTGTTTTTT. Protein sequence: CASSRFRGSSTGELFF.

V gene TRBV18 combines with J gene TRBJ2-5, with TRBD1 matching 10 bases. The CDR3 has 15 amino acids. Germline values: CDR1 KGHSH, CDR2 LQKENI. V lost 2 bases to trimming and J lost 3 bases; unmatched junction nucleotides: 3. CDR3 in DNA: TGTGCCAGCTCACCAGACAGGGGGCCAGAAGAGACCCAGTACTTC. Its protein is CASSPDRGPEETQYF.

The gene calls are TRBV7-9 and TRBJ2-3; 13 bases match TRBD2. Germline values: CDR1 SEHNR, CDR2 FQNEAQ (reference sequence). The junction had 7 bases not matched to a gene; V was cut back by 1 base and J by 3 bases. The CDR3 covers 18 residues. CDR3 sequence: CASSLGGLAGWKTDTQYF. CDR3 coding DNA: TGTGCCAGCAGCTTAGGGGGACTAGCGGGATGGAAAACAGATACGCAGTATTTT.

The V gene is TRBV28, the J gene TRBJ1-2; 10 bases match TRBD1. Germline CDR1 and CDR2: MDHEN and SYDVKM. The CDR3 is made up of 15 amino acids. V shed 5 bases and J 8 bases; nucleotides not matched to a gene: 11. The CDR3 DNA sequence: TGTGCCAGCAGTCTCCAGACAGGGGGCGCGGGAGGCTACACCTTC. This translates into CASSLQTGGAGGYTF.

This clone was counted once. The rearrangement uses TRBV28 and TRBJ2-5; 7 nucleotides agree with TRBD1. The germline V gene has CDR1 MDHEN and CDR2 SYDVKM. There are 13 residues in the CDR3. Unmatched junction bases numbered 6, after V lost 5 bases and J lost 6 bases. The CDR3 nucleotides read TGTGCCAGCAGTCAGGACAGGTGGAAGACCCAGTACTTC. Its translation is CASSQDRWKTQYF.

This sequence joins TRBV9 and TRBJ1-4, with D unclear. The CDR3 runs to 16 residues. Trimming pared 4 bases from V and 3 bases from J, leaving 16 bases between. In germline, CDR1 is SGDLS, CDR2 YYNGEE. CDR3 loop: CASSSTSGISNEKLFF. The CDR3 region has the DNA TGTGCCAGCAGCTCCACGTCGGGGATCTCTAATGAAAAACTGTTTTTT.

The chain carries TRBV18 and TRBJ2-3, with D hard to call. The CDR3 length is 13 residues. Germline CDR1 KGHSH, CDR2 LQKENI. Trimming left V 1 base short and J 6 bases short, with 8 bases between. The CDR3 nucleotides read TGTGCCAGCTCACCACGGGCTATGGATACGCAGTATTTT. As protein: CASSPRAMDTQYF.

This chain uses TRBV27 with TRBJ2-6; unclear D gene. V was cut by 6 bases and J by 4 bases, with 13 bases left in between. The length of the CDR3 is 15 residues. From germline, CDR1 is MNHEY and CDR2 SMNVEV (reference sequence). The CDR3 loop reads CASRTAAAGANVLTF. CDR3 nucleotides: TGTGCCAGCAGGACCGCAGCAGCGGGGGCCAACGTCCTGACTTTC.

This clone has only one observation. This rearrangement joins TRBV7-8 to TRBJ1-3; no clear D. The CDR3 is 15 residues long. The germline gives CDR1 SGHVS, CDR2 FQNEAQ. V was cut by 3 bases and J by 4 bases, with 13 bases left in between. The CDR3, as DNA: TGTGCCAGCAGCTTGGAAAGGGTTGGAGGAAACACCATATATTTT. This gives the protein CASSLERVGGNTIYF.

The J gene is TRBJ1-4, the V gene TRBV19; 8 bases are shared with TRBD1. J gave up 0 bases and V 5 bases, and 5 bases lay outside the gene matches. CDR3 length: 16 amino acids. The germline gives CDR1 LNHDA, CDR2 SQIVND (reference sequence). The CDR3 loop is CASSLPGQATNEKLFF. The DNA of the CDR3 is TGTGCCAGTAGTTTACCGGGACAGGCAACTAATGAAAAACTGTTTTTT.

CDR3 amino acids: CAANGGSGELFF. The CDR3 nucleotides are TGTGCCGCGAACGGGGGATCCGGGGAGCTGTTTTTT. The V and J genes are TRBV30 and TRBJ2-2; tentatively, D is TRBD2 (6 bases). Germline values: CDR1 GTSNPN, CDR2 SVGIG (reference sequence). V lost 8 bases and J lost 6, with 13 bases in between. This CDR3 spans 12 amino acids.

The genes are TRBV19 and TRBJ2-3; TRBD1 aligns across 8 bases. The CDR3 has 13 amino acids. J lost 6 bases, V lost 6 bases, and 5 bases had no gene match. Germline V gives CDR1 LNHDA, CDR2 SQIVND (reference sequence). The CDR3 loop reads CASRGTGLDTQYF. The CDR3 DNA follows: TGTGCCAGTAGGGGGACAGGACTGGATACGCAGTATTTT. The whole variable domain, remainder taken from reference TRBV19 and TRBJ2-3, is DGGITQSPKYLFRKEGQNVTLSCEQNLNHDAMYWYRQDPGQGLRLIYYSQIVNDFQKGDIAEGYSVSREKKESFPLTVTSAQKNPTAFYLCASRGTGLDTQYFGPGTRLTVL.

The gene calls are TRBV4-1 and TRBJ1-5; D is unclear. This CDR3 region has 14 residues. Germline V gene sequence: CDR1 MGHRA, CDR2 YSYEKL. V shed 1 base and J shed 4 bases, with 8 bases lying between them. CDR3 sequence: CASSQGIGNQPQHF. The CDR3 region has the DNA TGCGCCAGCAGCCAAGGGATAGGGAATCAGCCCCAGCATTTT.

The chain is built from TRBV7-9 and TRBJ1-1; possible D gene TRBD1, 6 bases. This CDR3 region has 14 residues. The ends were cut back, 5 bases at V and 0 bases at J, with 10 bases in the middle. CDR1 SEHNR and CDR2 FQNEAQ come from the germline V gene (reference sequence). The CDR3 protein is CASSPWTVNTEAFF. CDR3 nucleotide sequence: TGTGCCAGCAGCCCTTGGACAGTGAACACTGAAGCTTTCTTT.